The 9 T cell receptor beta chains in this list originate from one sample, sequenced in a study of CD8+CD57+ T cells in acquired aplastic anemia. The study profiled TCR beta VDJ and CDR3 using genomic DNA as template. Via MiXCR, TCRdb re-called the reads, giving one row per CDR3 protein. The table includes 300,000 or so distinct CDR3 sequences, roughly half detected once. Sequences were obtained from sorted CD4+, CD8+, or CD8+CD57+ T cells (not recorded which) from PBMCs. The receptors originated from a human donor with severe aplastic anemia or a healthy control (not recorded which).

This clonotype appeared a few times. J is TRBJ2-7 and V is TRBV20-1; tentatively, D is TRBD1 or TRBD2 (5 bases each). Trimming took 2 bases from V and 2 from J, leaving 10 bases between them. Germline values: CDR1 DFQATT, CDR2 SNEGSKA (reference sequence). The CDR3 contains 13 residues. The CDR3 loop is CSARWDGPYEQYF. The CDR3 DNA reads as TGCAGTGCTAGATGGGACGGCCCCTACGAGCAGTACTTC.

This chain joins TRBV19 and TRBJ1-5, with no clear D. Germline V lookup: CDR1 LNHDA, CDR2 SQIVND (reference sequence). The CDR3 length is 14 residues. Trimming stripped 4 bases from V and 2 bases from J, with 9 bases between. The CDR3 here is CASSTELGNQPQHF. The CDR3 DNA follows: TGTGCCAGTAGTACAGAACTGGGCAATCAGCCCCAGCATTTT.

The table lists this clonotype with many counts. The CDR3 loop is CSARDRGQGVSPLHF. Here the CDR3 DNA reads TGCAGTGCTAGAGATAGGGGACAGGGGGTTTCACCCCTCCACTTT. The chain uses TRBV20-1 and TRBJ1-6, with TRBD1 identical over 11 bases. V shed 0 bases, J shed 9 bases, and the junction held 4 bases outside the gene matches. This CDR3 is built from 15 residues. Germline V lookup: CDR1 DFQATT, CDR2 SNEGSKA (reference sequence).

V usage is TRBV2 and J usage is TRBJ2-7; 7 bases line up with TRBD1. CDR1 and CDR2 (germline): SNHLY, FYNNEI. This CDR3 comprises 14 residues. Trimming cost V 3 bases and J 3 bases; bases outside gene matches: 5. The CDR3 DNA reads TGTGCCAGCAGTGATAGGACAGGTGGCTACGAGCAGTACTTC. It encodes CASSDRTGGYEQYF.

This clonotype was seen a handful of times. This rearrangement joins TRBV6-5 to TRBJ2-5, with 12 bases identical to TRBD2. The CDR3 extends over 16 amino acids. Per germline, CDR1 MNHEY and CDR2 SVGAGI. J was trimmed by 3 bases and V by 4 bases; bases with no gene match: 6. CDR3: CASSFLAGGEKETQYF. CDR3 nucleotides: TGTGCCAGCAGTTTTCTAGCGGGGGGGGAGAAAGAGACCCAGTACTTC.

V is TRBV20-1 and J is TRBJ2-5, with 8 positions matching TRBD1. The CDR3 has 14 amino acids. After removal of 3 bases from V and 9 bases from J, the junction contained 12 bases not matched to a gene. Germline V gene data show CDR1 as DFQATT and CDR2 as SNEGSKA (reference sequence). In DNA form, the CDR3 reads TGCAGTGCTAGTCGGACAGGGTACAATCAGCCCCAGTACTTC. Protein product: CSASRTGYNQPQYF.

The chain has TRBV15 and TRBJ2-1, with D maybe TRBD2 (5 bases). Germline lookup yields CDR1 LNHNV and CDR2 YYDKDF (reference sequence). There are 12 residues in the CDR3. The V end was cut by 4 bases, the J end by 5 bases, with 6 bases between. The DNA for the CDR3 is TGTGCCACCAGCAAGAGGGACAATGAGCAGTTCTTC. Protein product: CATSKRDNEQFF.

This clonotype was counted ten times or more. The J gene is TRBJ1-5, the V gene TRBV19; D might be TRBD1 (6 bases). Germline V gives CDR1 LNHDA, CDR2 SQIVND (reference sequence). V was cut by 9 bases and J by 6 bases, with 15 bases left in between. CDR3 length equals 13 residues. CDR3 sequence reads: CASKGGLGQPQHF. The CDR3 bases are TGTGCCAGCAAAGGGGGGCTTGGTCAGCCCCAGCATTTT.

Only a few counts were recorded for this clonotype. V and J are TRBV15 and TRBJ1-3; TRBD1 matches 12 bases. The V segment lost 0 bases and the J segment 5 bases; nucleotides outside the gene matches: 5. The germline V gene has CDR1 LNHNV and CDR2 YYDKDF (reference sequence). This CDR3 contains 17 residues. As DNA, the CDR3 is TGTGCCACCAGCAGAGATCGGGGACAGGGGGCTCGAAACACCATATATTTT. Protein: CATSRDRGQGARNTIYF.